This T cell receptor beta chain was recorded in a study of Graves' ophthalmopathy and Graves' hyperthyroidism. General observations from the study: Blood repertoires reportedly contained most expanded thyroid clonotypes above 0.001 frequency.

Being free of ophthalmopathy for 18 months of follow-up defined stable hyperthyroidism. There are many counts of this clonotype. Its target is unknown. The CDR3 consists of 14 residues. The germline V gene encodes CDR1 SQVTM and CDR2 ANQGSEA. V shed 4 bases and J 0 bases; nucleotides not matched to a gene: 3. The authors amplified TCR beta CDR3 regions, and they did so from RNA transcripts for repertoire sequencing. First-round RT-PCR employed HTBI primers, with a second-round multiplex PCR after it. TCRdb reprocessed the multiplex PCR reads via MiXCR and lists one record per CDR3 protein. This table holds about 390,000 distinct CDR3 sequences, about a sixth found once.

This chain connects TRBV29-1 to TRBJ2-4; 7 bases align to TRBD1. This receptor was taken from an adult woman with stable Graves' hyperthyroidism. The sequenced sample was peripheral blood. The CDR3 spells CSVVTGIAKNIQYF. The CDR3 DNA reads TGCAGCGTTGTGACAGGGATAGCCAAAAACATTCAGTACTTC.